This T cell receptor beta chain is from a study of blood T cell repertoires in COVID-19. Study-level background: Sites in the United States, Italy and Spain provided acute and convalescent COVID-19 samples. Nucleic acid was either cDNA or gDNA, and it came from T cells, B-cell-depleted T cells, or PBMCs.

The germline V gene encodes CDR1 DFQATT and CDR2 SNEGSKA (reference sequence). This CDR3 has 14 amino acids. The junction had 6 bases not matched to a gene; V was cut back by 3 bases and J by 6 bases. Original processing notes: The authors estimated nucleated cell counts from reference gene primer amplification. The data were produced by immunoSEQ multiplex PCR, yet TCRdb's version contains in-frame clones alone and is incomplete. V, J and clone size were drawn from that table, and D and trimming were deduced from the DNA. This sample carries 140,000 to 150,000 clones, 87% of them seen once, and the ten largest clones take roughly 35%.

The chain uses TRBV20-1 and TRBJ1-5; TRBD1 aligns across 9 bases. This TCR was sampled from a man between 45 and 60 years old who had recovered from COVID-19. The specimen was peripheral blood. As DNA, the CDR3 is TGCAGTGCTAGTCCGACAGGGGGGAGTCAGCCCCAGCATTTT. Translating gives CSASPTGGSQPQHF.